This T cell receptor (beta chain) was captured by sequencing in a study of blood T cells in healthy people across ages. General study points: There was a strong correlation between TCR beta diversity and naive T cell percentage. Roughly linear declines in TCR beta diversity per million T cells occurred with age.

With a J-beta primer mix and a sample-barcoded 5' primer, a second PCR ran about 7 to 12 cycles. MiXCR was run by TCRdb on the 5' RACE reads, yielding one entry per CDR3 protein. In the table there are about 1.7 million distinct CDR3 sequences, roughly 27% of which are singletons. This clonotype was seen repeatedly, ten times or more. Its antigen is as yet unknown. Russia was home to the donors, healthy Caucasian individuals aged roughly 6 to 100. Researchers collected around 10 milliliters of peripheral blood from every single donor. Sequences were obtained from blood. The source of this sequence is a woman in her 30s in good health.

This CDR3 is CATSDPSGKYNEQFF. The CDR3 region has the DNA TGTGCCACCAGTGATCCTAGCGGGAAGTACAATGAGCAGTTCTTC. The J gene is TRBJ2-1, the V gene TRBV24-1; 9 bases match TRBD2. J gave up 4 bases and V 3 bases, and 3 bases lay outside the gene matches. Germline assignment: CDR1 KGHDR and CDR2 SFDVKD. The CDR3 contains 15 residues.